This is a list of T cell receptor beta chains from one sample in a study of Ad26.COV2.S vaccination and SARS-CoV-2 variants. Data came from immunoSEQ multiplex PCR; TCRdb stores just in-frame clones and leaves some out. The sample comprises under 150,000 clones, about nine tenths of which are singletons, and more than 4.5% rests with the top ten. The sequencing here drew on peripheral blood, taken after recovery from COVID-19. The receptors were gathered from a human donor who had recovered from COVID-19. Both conserved end residues are trimmed from each CDR3. D genes are given only for firm matches.

ASSGRGQAPSEQY	13	TRBJ2-7	TRBV6-5	NA
ASSYSTINQPQH	12	TRBJ1-5	TRBV6-2/TRBV6-3	NA
ASSYSDSSYNSPLH	14	TRBJ1-6	TRBV6-5	NA
ASSIDRGSPLH	11	TRBJ1-6	TRBV19	NA
ASSPGGGNQPQH	12	TRBJ1-5	TRBV18	NA
ASSPPGQSNSYT	12	TRBJ1-2	TRBV18	NA
ASSYLGEDTQY	11	TRBJ2-3	TRBV6-5	NA
ASSPPADPQH	10	TRBJ1-5	TRBV28	NA
ASSIGGRANTEAF	13	TRBJ1-1	TRBV19	NA
ASSQDLEGTNTEAF	14	TRBJ1-1	TRBV4-3	NA
ASSERLGWGTGELF	14	TRBJ2-2	TRBV6-1	NA
ASSLETQTLNSPLH	14	TRBJ1-6	TRBV7-6	NA
AWSPGGYGYT	10	TRBJ1-2	TRBV30	TRBD1
ASSEGAQPQH	10	TRBJ1-5	TRBV7-8	NA
ASSLRTGGNQPQH	13	TRBJ1-5	TRBV5-6	TRBD1
ASSLDGGWSNYGYT	14	TRBJ1-2	TRBV7-9	NA
ASSQGWGDGQNTDTQY	16	TRBJ2-3	TRBV4-3	NA
ASNEWGSGVTGELF	14	TRBJ2-2	TRBV2	NA
AGRPKARRDYGYT	13	TRBJ1-2	TRBV7-5	NA
ASSLAPREQY	10	TRBJ2-7	TRBV12-3/TRBV12-4	NA
ATSDRGRGNTGELF	14	TRBJ2-2	TRBV24-1	NA
ASSREPGANEQF	12	TRBJ2-1	TRBV3-1/TRBV3-2	NA
ASSSYIRDSPLH	12	TRBJ1-6	TRBV5-8	NA
ASSERRTGPSGANVLT	16	TRBJ2-6	TRBV6-1	TRBD1
ASSLEGRGEKLF	12	TRBJ1-4	TRBV28	NA
ASSLAGIGRFGNQPQH	16	TRBJ1-5	TRBV28	NA
ASGRGGYT	8	TRBJ1-2	TRBV12-5	NA
ASTPDRVLEEQY	12	TRBJ2-7	TRBV5-4	TRBD1
AIKSGAGGTGELF	13	TRBJ2-2	TRBV28	TRBD2
ASSETTGGNSPLH	13	TRBJ1-6	TRBV9	TRBD1
ATSDPGTGVKGTQY	14	TRBJ2-3	TRBV24-1	TRBD1
ASSAQTGRVGNTEAF	15	TRBJ1-1	TRBV6-1	TRBD1
ASSESPTSSSTDTQY	15	TRBJ2-3	TRBV25-1	NA
ASTTSRGRGSYNEQF	15	TRBJ2-1	TRBV27	TRBD1
ASSIRSGDRGETQY	14	TRBJ2-5	TRBV5-4	TRBD1
ASSHSGVQTQY	11	TRBJ2-5	TRBV7-9	TRBD2
ASSVQLGEQF	10	TRBJ2-1	TRBV9	NA
ASKTGLWTEAF	11	TRBJ1-1	TRBV6-5	NA
ASSLLDNTYEQY	12	TRBJ2-7	TRBV27	NA
ASSSLQGRAF	10	TRBJ1-1	TRBV19	NA
SVHRDSGPTEAF	12	TRBJ1-1	TRBV29-1	TRBD1
ASSLTVNTEAF	11	TRBJ1-1	TRBV4-1	NA
ASSVIGGALSYEQY	14	TRBJ2-7	TRBV7-8	TRBD2
ASSFPLGAEGYT	12	TRBJ1-2	TRBV11-2	NA
ASSLQTRDTEAF	12	TRBJ1-1	TRBV7-8	NA
ASSPESYGYT	10	TRBJ1-2	TRBV18	NA
TSSRGLAGDLAKNIQY	16	TRBJ2-4	TRBV1	NA
ASSDLDGLLTQY	12	TRBJ2-5	TRBV6-1	NA
ASSLALGETQY	11	TRBJ2-5	TRBV7-2	NA
ASSPPKGADTGELF	14	TRBJ2-2	TRBV18	TRBD1
SVVAGPTGELF	11	TRBJ2-2	TRBV29-1	TRBD2
ASSEWITGLSEKLF	14	TRBJ1-4	TRBV25-1	NA
ASSFHQVNTEAF	12	TRBJ1-1	TRBV7-2	NA
ASSSKDRGYNSPLH	14	TRBJ1-6	TRBV28	TRBD1
ASSMARGGEKVAKNIQY	17	TRBJ2-4	TRBV19	NA